Listed below are T cell receptor beta chains from one sample, sequenced in a study of blood T cell repertoires in COVID-19. Profiling relied on immunoSEQ multiplex PCR, and the TCRdb table lists in-frame clones only, not all of them. The sample lists under 200,000 clones; approximately 84% were seen once. The sample consisted of peripheral blood. The receptors were sampled from a woman in her forties or fifties with COVID-19, enrolled during active disease. The CDR3 runs from the conserved cysteine through the conserved F or W. The D gene is left open where the match is weak. The size field is filled for only some rows; it gives once, few, many or a size class.

D: TRBD1
size: NA
V: TRBV7-2
J: TRBJ2-1
CDR3: CASSLRTGPDNEQFF
DNA: TGTGCCAGCAGCTTGCGGACAGGGCCGGACAATGAGCAGTTCTTC

D: TRBD1
size: NA
V: TRBV5-5
J: TRBJ1-1
CDR3: CASSPGGLLGAFF
DNA: TGTGCCAGCAGCCCAGGGGGTCTACTTGGAGCTTTCTTT

D: NA
size: NA
V: TRBV3-1/TRBV3-2
J: TRBJ1-6
CDR3: CASSQAVGNSPLHF
DNA: TGTGCCAGCAGCCAAGCGGTCGGGAATTCACCCCTCCACTTT

D: TRBD1
size: NA
V: TRBV28
J: TRBJ1-4
CDR3: CASNTGQSNEKLFF
DNA: TGTGCCAGCAATACGGGACAGAGTAATGAAAAACTGTTTTTT

D: NA
size: few
V: TRBV30
J: TRBJ1-4
CDR3: CAWSPPYGGEKLFF
DNA: TGTGCCTGGAGTCCCCCCTACGGGGGGGAAAAACTGTTTTTT

D: TRBD1
size: NA
V: TRBV18
J: TRBJ1-4
CDR3: CASSPYRGGEKLFF
DNA: TGTGCCAGCTCACCATACAGGGGCGGAGAAAAACTGTTTTTT

D: TRBD1
size: NA
V: TRBV27
J: TRBJ1-4
CDR3: CASSSSLQGKGGKLFF
DNA: TGTGCCAGCAGTTCCTCCCTACAGGGGAAGGGGGGAAAACTGTTTTTT

D: TRBD2
size: NA
V: TRBV29-1
J: TRBJ2-5
CDR3: CSATPGLAGGGRTQYF
DNA: TGCAGCGCAACCCCCGGGCTAGCGGGGGGTGGTAGGACCCAGTACTTC

D: TRBD1
size: NA
V: TRBV18
J: TRBJ1-2
CDR3: CASSTGTGPFVYTF
DNA: TGTGCCAGCTCAACCGGGACAGGGCCTTTTGTCTACACCTTC

D: NA
size: NA
V: TRBV19
J: TRBJ1-2
CDR3: CASNDPGLNYGYTF
DNA: TGTGCCAGTAACGACCCAGGGTTAAACTATGGCTACACCTTC

D: TRBD1
size: NA
V: TRBV7-9
J: TRBJ1-2
CDR3: CASNRQGSGYGYTF
DNA: TGTGCCAGCAACAGACAGGGAAGCGGATACGGCTACACCTTC

D: NA
size: NA
V: TRBV10-3
J: TRBJ1-1
CDR3: CAINRDTNTEAFF
DNA: TGTGCCATCAACCGGGACACGAACACTGAAGCTTTCTTT

D: NA
size: few
V: TRBV6-1
J: TRBJ1-6
CDR3: CASTGSSYNSPLHF
DNA: TGTGCCAGCACGGGGAGCTCCTATAATTCACCCCTCCACTTT

D: NA
size: few
V: TRBV2
J: TRBJ1-3
CDR3: CASSREYTIYF
DNA: TGTGCCAGCAGCAGGGAATACACCATATATTTT

D: TRBD1
size: NA
V: TRBV6-4
J: TRBJ1-1
CDR3: CASSDSDRATEAFF
DNA: TGTGCCAGCAGTGACTCGGACAGGGCCACTGAAGCTTTCTTT

D: TRBD2
size: few
V: TRBV5-5
J: TRBJ2-5
CDR3: CASSLTSGRKETQYF
DNA: TGTGCCAGCAGCCTGACTAGCGGGAGAAAAGAGACCCAGTACTTC

D: TRBD1
size: NA
V: TRBV20-1
J: TRBJ2-1
CDR3: CSASPQGTATYNEQFF
DNA: TGCAGTGCTAGTCCACAGGGGACAGCTACTTACAATGAGCAGTTCTTC

D: TRBD1
size: NA
V: TRBV30
J: TRBJ2-7
CDR3: CAWSTNPWDRDYEQYF
DNA: TGTGCCTGGAGTACGAACCCGTGGGACAGGGACTACGAGCAGTACTTC

D: TRBD2
size: NA
V: TRBV6-1
J: TRBJ2-5
CDR3: CASSESQRGGGQETQYF
DNA: TGTGCCAGCAGTGAATCTCAGCGGGGGGGCGGGCAAGAGACCCAGTACTTC

D: NA
size: NA
V: TRBV24-1
J: TRBJ2-3
CDR3: CATSGATDTQYF
DNA: TGTGCCACCAGTGGGGCTACAGATACGCAGTATTTT

D: NA
size: NA
V: TRBV21-1
J: TRBJ1-5
CDR3: CASSSARAGQPQHF
DNA: TGTGCCAGCAGCTCGGCCAGGGCTGGTCAGCCCCAGCATTTT

D: TRBD2
size: NA
V: TRBV5-6
J: TRBJ2-1
CDR3: CASSPSGATLIDAEQFF
DNA: TGTGCCAGCAGCCCTAGCGGGGCCACTCTTATAGATGCTGAGCAGTTCTTC